These 7 T cell receptor beta chains share one sample of origin, sequenced in a study of Tregs in tolerant kidney transplant recipients. Clones were sequenced by immunoSEQ multiplex PCR, and TCRdb holds only the in-frame ones, with some missing. The table records roughly 66,000 clones, 92% of them present only once. Sample: CD8+ T cells from blood, taken before the transplant. These receptors were collected from a human donor who received a combined kidney and bone marrow transplant.

V usage is TRBV2 and J usage is TRBJ2-1, with D possibly being TRBD2 (6 bases). Germline values: CDR1 SNHLY, CDR2 FYNNEI. V was clipped by 8 bases and J by 2 bases, with 13 bases between them. The CDR3 is 14 amino acids. DNA for the CDR3: TGTGCCAGCGGGACGGGGGAGACCTACAATGAGCAGTTCTTC. This translates into CASGTGETYNEQFF.

The chain uses TRBV5-4 and TRBJ1-3; the D gene is possibly TRBD1 (6 bases). The CDR3 loop spans 15 amino acids. V lost 0 bases and J lost 3, with 10 bases in between. Germline lookup yields CDR1 SGHNT and CDR2 YYREEE (reference sequence). CDR3 residues: CASSLGTEVGNTIYF. The CDR3 nucleotides are TGTGCCAGCAGCTTGGGGACAGAAGTTGGAAACACCATATATTTT.

The chain joins TRBV6-5 to TRBJ2-5, with a tentative D call TRBD2 (5 bases). Germline V lookup: CDR1 MNHEY, CDR2 SVGAGI. The V and J ends lost 0 bases and 6 bases respectively, with 8 bases between them. The length of the CDR3 is 13 residues. Written as DNA, the CDR3 is TGTGCCAGCAGTTACTCGCCTAGCCAGACCCAGTACTTC. Amino acid sequence: CASSYSPSQTQYF.

The CDR3 nucleotides are TGTGCCAGCAGCGTAGAGGTAGCGGGGGGGCTCACAGATACGCAGTATTTT. This gives the protein CASSVEVAGGLTDTQYF. This chain joins TRBV9 and TRBJ2-3, with 11 bases lining up with TRBD2. The ends lost 0 bases at V and 2 bases at J; junction bases unmatched: 5. CDR1 is SGDLS, CDR2 YYNGEE, per germline. The CDR3 is made up of 17 amino acids.

The chain links TRBV4-3 to TRBJ1-1, with D hard to call. CDR1 and CDR2 (germline): LGHNA, YSLEER. The CDR3 is 16 amino acids. Trimming left V 1 base short and J 3 bases short, with 15 bases between. The CDR3 loop reads CASSQVGGPLDTEAFF. CDR3 sequence (DNA): TGCGCCAGCAGCCAAGTCGGAGGCCCTTTGGACACTGAAGCTTTCTTT.

This clone was counted a few times. V is TRBV4-3 and J is TRBJ1-2, with 8 bases lining up with TRBD1. Germline-derived CDR1 and CDR2 are LGHNA and YSLEER. This CDR3 comprises 16 residues. With V trimmed by 1 base and J by 5 bases, 9 bases remained unmatched. The CDR3 is CASSQASKDRGYGYTF. Written as DNA, the CDR3 is TGCGCCAGCAGCCAAGCCTCGAAAGACAGGGGATATGGCTACACCTTC.

This chain joins TRBV14 and TRBJ1-2; D perhaps matches TRBD1 (5 bases). In germline, CDR1 is SGHDN, CDR2 FVKESK. This CDR3 is built from 15 residues. Between the trimmed V and J ends, which lost 0 bases and 3 bases, there was a span of 11 bases. The CDR3 bases are TGTGCCAGCAGCCAAGAGGACAAATCCTACTATGGCTACACCTTC. The encoded protein is CASSQEDKSYYGYTF.